Listed below are T cell receptor beta chains from one sample, sequenced in a study of blood T cell repertoires in COVID-19. The method was immunoSEQ multiplex PCR; TCRdb's version includes in-frame clones alone and lacks a portion of them. The sample shows under 95,000 clones, approximately 88% of them seen only once. Sequenced input: peripheral blood. These receptors were obtained from a man aged 60 to 75 with acute or convalescent COVID-19. The CDR3 runs from the conserved cysteine through the conserved F or W. Fields, in order: CDR3 DNA, CDR3 protein, D gene, J gene, clone size, V gene. D genes are given only for firm matches. The size entry is marked missing in some rows and otherwise reads once, few, many or a size class.

CDR3 DNA: TGTGCCTGGAGTGTACAGGGCGGGGAGCTGTTTTTT
CDR3 protein: CAWSVQGGELFF
D gene: NA
J gene: TRBJ2-2
clone size: NA
V gene: TRBV30

CDR3 DNA: TGTGCCAGCAGTGAAGAGACTAGCCTAGGGCGCACAGATACGCAGTATTTT
CDR3 protein: CASSEETSLGRTDTQYF
D gene: TRBD2
J gene: TRBJ2-3
clone size: NA
V gene: TRBV6-1

CDR3 DNA: TGTGCCAGCAGTTACTCATCACAGAACACTGAAGCTTTCTTT
CDR3 protein: CASSYSSQNTEAFF
D gene: NA
J gene: TRBJ1-1
clone size: NA
V gene: TRBV6-5

CDR3 DNA: TGCGCCAGCAGCCAAGACAGGAGAAACACCATATATTTT
CDR3 protein: CASSQDRRNTIYF
D gene: NA
J gene: TRBJ1-3
clone size: NA
V gene: TRBV4-3

CDR3 DNA: TGCGCCAGCAGCTTGGAACCAGTCACCGGGGAGCTGTTTTTT
CDR3 protein: CASSLEPVTGELFF
D gene: NA
J gene: TRBJ2-2
clone size: once
V gene: TRBV5-1

CDR3 DNA: TGTGCCAGCAGTTACTCGAGGGTAGGAGACTATGGCTACACCTTC
CDR3 protein: CASSYSRVGDYGYTF
D gene: NA
J gene: TRBJ1-2
clone size: NA
V gene: TRBV6-5

CDR3 DNA: TGCGCCAGCAGCTTAGGGAGCTCTGGAAACACCATATATTTT
CDR3 protein: CASSLGSSGNTIYF
D gene: NA
J gene: TRBJ1-3
clone size: NA
V gene: TRBV5-1

CDR3 DNA: TGTGCCAGCAGCTTGACAGGGGGCACCACCGGGGAGCTGTTTTTT
CDR3 protein: CASSLTGGTTGELFF
D gene: TRBD1
J gene: TRBJ2-2
clone size: NA
V gene: TRBV7-3

CDR3 DNA: TGCAGTGCTAGTACAGGGGGGAAGTACGAGCAGTACTTC
CDR3 protein: CSASTGGKYEQYF
D gene: TRBD1
J gene: TRBJ2-7
clone size: NA
V gene: TRBV20-1

CDR3 DNA: TGTGCCAGCAGTGAAGACCCTAGCGGGGGGGGCGTAGATACGCAGTATTTT
CDR3 protein: CASSEDPSGGGVDTQYF
D gene: TRBD2
J gene: TRBJ2-3
clone size: NA
V gene: TRBV6-1

CDR3 DNA: TGTGCCAGCAGCCAAGGTACAGGGGGCTGGGAGACCCAGTACTTC
CDR3 protein: CASSQGTGGWETQYF
D gene: TRBD1
J gene: TRBJ2-5
clone size: NA
V gene: TRBV4-2

CDR3 DNA: TGTGCCAGCAGCCCCCGACAGGGATCGACCTACGAGCAGTACTTC
CDR3 protein: CASSPRQGSTYEQYF
D gene: TRBD1
J gene: TRBJ2-7
clone size: once
V gene: TRBV27

CDR3 DNA: TGTGCCAGCAAGGGGGCGCGAGGCTACACCTTC
CDR3 protein: CASKGARGYTF
D gene: TRBD1
J gene: TRBJ1-2
clone size: once
V gene: TRBV2

CDR3 DNA: TGTGCCAGCAGTTTATCCCCGGGACAGGGGGGAGAAGCTTTCTTT
CDR3 protein: CASSLSPGQGGEAFF
D gene: TRBD1
J gene: TRBJ1-1
clone size: once
V gene: TRBV28

CDR3 DNA: TGTGCCAGCAGCCCCGGGTTACAAGAGACCCAGTACTTC
CDR3 protein: CASSPGLQETQYF
D gene: NA
J gene: TRBJ2-5
clone size: NA
V gene: TRBV6-5

CDR3 DNA: TGTGCCAGCAGCCAGCCCGCGTACTCGGTTGCAGGGACTCGGTCTGGAAACACCATATATTTT
CDR3 protein: CASSQPAYSVAGTRSGNTIYF
D gene: NA
J gene: TRBJ1-3
clone size: NA
V gene: TRBV7-8

CDR3 DNA: TGTGCCACCAGCAGAGCTAACAGCAATTCACCCCTCCACTTT
CDR3 protein: CATSRANSNSPLHF
D gene: NA
J gene: TRBJ1-6
clone size: NA
V gene: TRBV15

CDR3 DNA: TGTGCCAGCAGCGTTGACAGAAACTATGGCTACACCTTC
CDR3 protein: CASSVDRNYGYTF
D gene: NA
J gene: TRBJ1-2
clone size: NA
V gene: TRBV5-4

CDR3 DNA: TGTGCCAGCAGTGTTTCCCGGGACAGTGTCGCCAATGAGCAGTTCTTC
CDR3 protein: CASSVSRDSVANEQFF
D gene: TRBD1
J gene: TRBJ2-1
clone size: NA
V gene: TRBV2

CDR3 DNA: TGTGCCAGTACCCTGGACAAGAACACTGAAGCTTTCTTT
CDR3 protein: CASTLDKNTEAFF
D gene: NA
J gene: TRBJ1-1
clone size: NA
V gene: TRBV19

CDR3 DNA: TGTGCCAGCAGCCAAGTTGCGGATGCAACTAATGAAAAACTGTTTTTT
CDR3 protein: CASSQVADATNEKLFF
D gene: NA
J gene: TRBJ1-4
clone size: NA
V gene: TRBV7-9

CDR3 DNA: TGCAGCGTTGTTCAGGGGGCGGTCACCGGGGAGCTGTTTTTT
CDR3 protein: CSVVQGAVTGELFF
D gene: TRBD1
J gene: TRBJ2-2
clone size: NA
V gene: TRBV29-1

CDR3 DNA: TGTGCCTGGGAGGGGGCAATGGAGAATGAAAAACTGTTTTTT
CDR3 protein: CAWEGAMENEKLFF
D gene: TRBD1
J gene: TRBJ1-4
clone size: few
V gene: TRBV30

CDR3 DNA: TGTGCCAGCAGCTACGTTAACCAGGCTGGCACCTTC
CDR3 protein: CASSYVNQAGTF
D gene: NA
J gene: TRBJ1-2
clone size: few
V gene: TRBV7-2

CDR3 DNA: TGTGCCAGCAGCCAAGATGGACAGGCAACTCAGCCCCAGCATTTT
CDR3 protein: CASSQDGQATQPQHF
D gene: TRBD1
J gene: TRBJ1-5
clone size: NA
V gene: TRBV4-2

CDR3 DNA: TGTGCCAGCAGCTCCAGGGGGCCAACCGTCTATGGCTACACCTTC
CDR3 protein: CASSSRGPTVYGYTF
D gene: TRBD1
J gene: TRBJ1-2
clone size: NA
V gene: TRBV5-4

CDR3 DNA: TGTGCCAGCGGTTATAAGGGGCCAAATCTCAAAAACATTCAGTACTTC
CDR3 protein: CASGYKGPNLKNIQYF
D gene: NA
J gene: TRBJ2-4
clone size: NA
V gene: TRBV6-4

CDR3 DNA: TGTGCCAGCAGCTTAGGTAGCCCTGGAAACACCATATATTTT
CDR3 protein: CASSLGSPGNTIYF
D gene: NA
J gene: TRBJ1-3
clone size: NA
V gene: TRBV7-2

CDR3 DNA: TGTGCCAGCAGTGTCCGCGGGGGGCCAGGGGGCTCCTATAATTCACCCCTCCACTTT
CDR3 protein: CASSVRGGPGGSYNSPLHF
D gene: TRBD1
J gene: TRBJ1-6
clone size: NA
V gene: TRBV6-1

CDR3 DNA: TGTGCCAGCAGCCGGTACTCCACAGGGACTAACTATGGCTACACCTTC
CDR3 protein: CASSRYSTGTNYGYTF
D gene: NA
J gene: TRBJ1-2
clone size: NA
V gene: TRBV7-2

CDR3 DNA: TGTGCCAGCAGTTACTCCTCGGCGGGGGGAGCGTTAGAGACCCAGTACTTC
CDR3 protein: CASSYSSAGGALETQYF
D gene: TRBD2
J gene: TRBJ2-5
clone size: NA
V gene: TRBV6-2/TRBV6-3

CDR3 DNA: TGTGCCAGCAATCAAGATACGCAGTATTTT
CDR3 protein: CASNQDTQYF
D gene: NA
J gene: TRBJ2-3
clone size: NA
V gene: TRBV2

CDR3 DNA: TGCAGTGCTAGTGAAAAGGGGGATACGCAGTATTTT
CDR3 protein: CSASEKGDTQYF
D gene: NA
J gene: TRBJ2-3
clone size: once
V gene: TRBV20-1

CDR3 DNA: TGTGCCAGCAGTTACCAGACAGGGGATCAGCCCCAGCATTTT
CDR3 protein: CASSYQTGDQPQHF
D gene: TRBD1
J gene: TRBJ1-5
clone size: NA
V gene: TRBV6-5

CDR3 DNA: TGTGCCAGCATCGACAGGTGGAGCTCCTACGAGCAGTACTTC
CDR3 protein: CASIDRWSSYEQYF
D gene: NA
J gene: TRBJ2-7
clone size: NA
V gene: TRBV6-5

CDR3 DNA: TGTGCCAGCAGCCAAGATCCCCTAGCGGGGGGGCGGTTTAAGGCAGATACGCAGTATTTT
CDR3 protein: CASSQDPLAGGRFKADTQYF
D gene: TRBD2
J gene: TRBJ2-3
clone size: NA
V gene: TRBV4-2

CDR3 DNA: TGTGCCTGGAGTGTACAACAGGGGGAGTATAGCAATCAGCCCCAGCATTTT
CDR3 protein: CAWSVQQGEYSNQPQHF
D gene: TRBD1
J gene: TRBJ1-5
clone size: few
V gene: TRBV30

CDR3 DNA: TGCAGCGTTGCCTCTTTAAATAGGGGCAGCTCCTATGGCTACACCTTC
CDR3 protein: CSVASLNRGSSYGYTF
D gene: NA
J gene: TRBJ1-2
clone size: NA
V gene: TRBV29-1

CDR3 DNA: TGTGCCAGCAGTTTGTCTTTTTCTGGAAACACCATATATTTT
CDR3 protein: CASSLSFSGNTIYF
D gene: NA
J gene: TRBJ1-3
clone size: NA
V gene: TRBV27

CDR3 DNA: TGTGCCAGCAGTTTTACAGCGGAAAACTCGGGCTACACCTTC
CDR3 protein: CASSFTAENSGYTF
D gene: NA
J gene: TRBJ1-2
clone size: NA
V gene: TRBV2

CDR3 DNA: TGTGCCAGCAGCTTGAGACAGACGACCAACTATGGCTACACCTTC
CDR3 protein: CASSLRQTTNYGYTF
D gene: NA
J gene: TRBJ1-2
clone size: NA
V gene: TRBV5-6